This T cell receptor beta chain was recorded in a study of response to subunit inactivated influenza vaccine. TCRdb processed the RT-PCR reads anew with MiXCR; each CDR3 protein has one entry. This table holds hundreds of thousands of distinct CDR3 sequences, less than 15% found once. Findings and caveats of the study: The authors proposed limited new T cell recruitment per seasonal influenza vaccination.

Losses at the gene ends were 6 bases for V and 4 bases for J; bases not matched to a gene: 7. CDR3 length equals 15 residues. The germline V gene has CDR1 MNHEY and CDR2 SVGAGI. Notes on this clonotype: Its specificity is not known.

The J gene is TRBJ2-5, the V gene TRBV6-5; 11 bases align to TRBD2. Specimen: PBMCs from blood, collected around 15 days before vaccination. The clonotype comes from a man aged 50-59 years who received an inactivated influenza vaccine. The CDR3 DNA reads TGTGCCAGCAGATATAGCGGGGGGGCCGGAGAGACCCAGTACTTC. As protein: CASRYSGGAGETQYF.